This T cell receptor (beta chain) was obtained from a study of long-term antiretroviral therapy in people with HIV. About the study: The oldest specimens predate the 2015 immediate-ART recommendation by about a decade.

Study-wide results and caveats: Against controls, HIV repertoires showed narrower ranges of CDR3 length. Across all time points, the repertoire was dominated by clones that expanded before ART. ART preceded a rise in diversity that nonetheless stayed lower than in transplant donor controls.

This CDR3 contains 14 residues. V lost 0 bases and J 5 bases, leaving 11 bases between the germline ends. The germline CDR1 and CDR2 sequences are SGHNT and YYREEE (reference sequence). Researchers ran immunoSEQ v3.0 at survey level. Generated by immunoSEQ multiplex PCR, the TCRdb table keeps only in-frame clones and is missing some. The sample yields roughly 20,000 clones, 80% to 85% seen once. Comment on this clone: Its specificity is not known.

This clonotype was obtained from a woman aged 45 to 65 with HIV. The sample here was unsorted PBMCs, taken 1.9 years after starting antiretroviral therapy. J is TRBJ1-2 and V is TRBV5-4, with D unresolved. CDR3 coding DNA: TGTGCCAGCAGCTTGGCCGGGTTTTCATATGGCTACACCTTC. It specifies CASSLAGFSYGYTF.